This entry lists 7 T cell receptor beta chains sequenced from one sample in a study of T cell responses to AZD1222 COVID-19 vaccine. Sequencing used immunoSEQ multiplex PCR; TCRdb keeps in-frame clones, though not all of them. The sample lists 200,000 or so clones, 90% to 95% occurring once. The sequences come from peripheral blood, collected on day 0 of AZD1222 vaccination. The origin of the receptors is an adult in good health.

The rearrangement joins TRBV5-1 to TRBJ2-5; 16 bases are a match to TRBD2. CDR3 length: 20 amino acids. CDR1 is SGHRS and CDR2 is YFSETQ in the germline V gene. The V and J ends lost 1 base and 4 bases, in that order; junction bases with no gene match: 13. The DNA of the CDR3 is TGCGCCAGCAGCTTGTGGGCCCCGGGACTAGCGGGAGGGTTTGGAGAGACCCAGTACTTC. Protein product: CASSLWAPGLAGGFGETQYF.

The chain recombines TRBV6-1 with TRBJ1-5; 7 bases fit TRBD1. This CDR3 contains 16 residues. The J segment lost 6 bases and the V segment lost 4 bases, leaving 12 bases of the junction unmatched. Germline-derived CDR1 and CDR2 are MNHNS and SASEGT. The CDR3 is CASSAPQDRVSQPQHF. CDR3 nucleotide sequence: TGTGCCAGCAGTGCACCGCAAGACAGGGTGAGTCAGCCCCAGCATTTT.

CDR3: CASSLGQVSEAFF. The CDR3 bases are TGTGCCAGCTCATTGGGACAGGTCTCTGAAGCTTTCTTT. The chain couples TRBV18 to TRBJ1-1; 8 nucleotides agree with TRBD1. Germline values: CDR1 KGHSH, CDR2 LQKENI. V gave up 5 bases and J gave up 6 bases; unmatched junction bases: 5. This CDR3 is 13 amino acids long.

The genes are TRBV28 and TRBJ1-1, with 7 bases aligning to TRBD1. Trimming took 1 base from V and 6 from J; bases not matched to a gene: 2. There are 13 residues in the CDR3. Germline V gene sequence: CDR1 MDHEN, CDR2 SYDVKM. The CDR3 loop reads CASSLSGTAEAFF. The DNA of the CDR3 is TGTGCCAGCAGTTTATCCGGGACAGCTGAAGCTTTCTTT.

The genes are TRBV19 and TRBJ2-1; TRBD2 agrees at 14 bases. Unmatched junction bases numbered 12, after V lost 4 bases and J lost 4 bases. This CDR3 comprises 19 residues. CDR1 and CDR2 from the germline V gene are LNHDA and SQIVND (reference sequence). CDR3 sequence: CASSNPGLAGVGPYNEQFF. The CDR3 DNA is TGTGCCAGTAGTAACCCGGGACTAGCGGGAGTGGGGCCTTACAATGAGCAGTTCTTC.

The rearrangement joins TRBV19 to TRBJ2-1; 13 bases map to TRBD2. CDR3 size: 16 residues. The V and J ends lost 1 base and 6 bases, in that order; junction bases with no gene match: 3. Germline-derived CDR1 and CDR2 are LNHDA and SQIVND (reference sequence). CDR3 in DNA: TGTGCCAGTAGTATAGCGCGGACTAGCGGGAGCAATGAGCAGTTCTTC. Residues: CASSIARTSGSNEQFF. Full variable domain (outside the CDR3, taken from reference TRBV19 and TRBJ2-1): DGGITQSPKYLFRKEGQNVTLSCEQNLNHDAMYWYRQDPGQGLRLIYYSQIVNDFQKGDIAEGYSVSREKKESFPLTVTSAQKNPTAFYLCASSIARTSGSNEQFFGPGTRLTVL.

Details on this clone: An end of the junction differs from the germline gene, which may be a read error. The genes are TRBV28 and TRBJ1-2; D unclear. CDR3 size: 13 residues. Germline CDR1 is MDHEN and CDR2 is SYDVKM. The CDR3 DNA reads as TGTGCCAGCACCGCCGGGAAGAGCTCCATACCAGCTTTC. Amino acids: CASTAGKSSIPAF.